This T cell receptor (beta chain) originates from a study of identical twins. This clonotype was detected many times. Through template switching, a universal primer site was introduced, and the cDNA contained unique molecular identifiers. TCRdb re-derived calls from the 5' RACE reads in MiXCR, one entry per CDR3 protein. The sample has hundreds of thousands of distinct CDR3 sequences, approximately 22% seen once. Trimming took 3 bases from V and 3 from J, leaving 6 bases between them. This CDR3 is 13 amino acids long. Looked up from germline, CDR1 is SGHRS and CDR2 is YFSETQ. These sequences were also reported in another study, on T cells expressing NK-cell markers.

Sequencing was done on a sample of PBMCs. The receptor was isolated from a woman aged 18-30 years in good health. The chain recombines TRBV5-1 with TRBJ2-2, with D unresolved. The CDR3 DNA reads TGCGCCAGCAGCTATTTAGACACCGGGGAGCTGTTTTTT. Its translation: CASSYLDTGELFF. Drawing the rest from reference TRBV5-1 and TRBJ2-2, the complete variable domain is KAGVTQTPRYLIKTRGQQVTLSCSPISGHRSVSWYQQTPGQGLQFLFEYFSETQRNKGNFPGRFSGRQFSNSRSEMNVSTLELGDSALYLCASSYLDTGELFFGEGSRLTVL.